These 20 T cell receptor beta chains were sequenced from one sample in a study of cytomegalovirus exposure and HLA in healthy donors. Generated by immunoSEQ multiplex PCR, the TCRdb table keeps only in-frame clones and is missing some. The profile covers nearly 110,000 clones, with about 87% appearing a single time and 1.8% taken by the ten largest. The sequenced sample was PBMCs. The source of these receptors is a woman younger than 30 in good health and CMV-seropositive.

J is TRBJ1-1 and V is TRBV28, with 8 bases aligning to TRBD1. V shed 5 bases and J 1 base; nucleotides not matched to a gene: 3. Germline CDR1 MDHEN, CDR2 SYDVKM. The CDR3 totals 14 residues. The DNA for the CDR3 is TGTGCCAGCAGTCCGGACAGGGCGAACACTGAAGCTTTCTTT. Protein sequence: CASSPDRANTEAFF.

This clone showed up just once. The chain joins TRBV6-1 to TRBJ2-3, with D unresolved. This CDR3 spans 14 amino acids. Germline V gives CDR1 MNHNS, CDR2 SASEGT. V shed 2 bases and J shed 1 base, with 7 bases lying between them. The CDR3 sequence: CASSEPGRTDTQYF. CDR3 nucleotide sequence: TGTGCCAGCAGTGAACCGGGTCGCACAGATACGCAGTATTTT.

The rearrangement links TRBV19 to TRBJ1-5, with 7 bases aligning to TRBD1. The germline CDR1 and CDR2 sequences are LNHDA and SQIVND (reference sequence). V lost 5 bases and J lost 3; bases outside the gene matches: 16. The CDR3 sequence is 18 residues long. CDR3 loop: CASSLGGATFIANQPQHF. The CDR3 region has the DNA TGTGCCAGTAGTTTAGGGGGCGCAACATTTATAGCCAATCAGCCCCAGCATTTT.

The chain recombines TRBV9 with TRBJ1-6, with 11 bases that match TRBD1. V dropped 0 bases and J dropped 9; count of bases not matched to a gene: 2. This CDR3 has 15 residues. Germline loops: CDR1 SGDLS, CDR2 YYNGEE. The CDR3 reads CASSVGGQGGSPLHF. In DNA, the CDR3 is TGTGCCAGCAGCGTAGGGGGACAGGGGGGTTCACCCCTCCACTTT.

The chain joins TRBV28 to TRBJ2-6, with 12 bases matching TRBD1. Germline loops: CDR1 MDHEN, CDR2 SYDVKM. Unmatched junction bases numbered 14, after V lost 5 bases and J lost 3 bases. The CDR3 loop spans 20 amino acids. CDR3: CASSPGTGGQLVGGANVLTF. CDR3 DNA: TGTGCCAGCAGTCCAGGGACAGGGGGCCAATTAGTGGGTGGGGCCAACGTCCTGACTTTC.

This clone was picked up a small number of times. The sample contains more than one DNA sequence encoding this CDR3. This sequence joins TRBV4-2 and TRBJ2-7, with 9 bases that match TRBD2. Germline trimming cut 1 base from V and 4 bases from J; bases unmatched to any gene: 2. Germline V CDR1 and CDR2: LGHNA, YNFKEQ. The CDR3 is 14 amino acids. CDR3 in amino acids: CASSQGLADYEQYF. The CDR3, as DNA: TGTGCCAGCAGCCAAGGACTAGCGGATTACGAGCAGTACTTC.

V usage is TRBV5-6 and J usage is TRBJ1-2, with TRBD1 matching 10 bases. V lost 0 bases and J lost 4; bases outside the gene matches: 6. The CDR3 extends over 16 amino acids. In germline, CDR1 is SGHDT, CDR2 YYEEEE. This CDR3 is CASSLAWTGGAYGYTF. CDR3 DNA sequence: TGTGCCAGCAGCTTGGCTTGGACAGGGGGGGCCTATGGCTACACCTTC.

The chain recombines TRBV19 with TRBJ1-5, with 8 bases fitting TRBD1. The CDR3 extends over 14 amino acids. The J segment lost 3 bases and the V segment lost 7 bases, leaving 5 bases of the junction unmatched. Germline-derived CDR1 and CDR2 are LNHDA and SQIVND (reference sequence). Written as DNA, the CDR3 is TGTGCCAGTACCGACAGGGGTGTCAATCAGCCCCAGCATTTT. Protein: CASTDRGVNQPQHF.

The chain has TRBV5-1 and TRBJ2-7, with TRBD1 matching over 10 bases. In germline, CDR1 is SGHRS, CDR2 YFSETQ. This CDR3 has 15 residues. V lost 2 bases to trimming and J lost 3 bases; unmatched junction nucleotides: 5. The CDR3 sequence is CASSFDRGPYYEQYV. The DNA for the CDR3 is TGCGCCAGCAGCTTTGACAGGGGGCCTTACTACGAGCAGTACGTC.

The chain combines TRBV5-1 with TRBJ2-3; D is possibly TRBD2 (6 bases). Trimming removed 0 bases at V and 4 bases at J, with 12 bases between. Germline CDR1 reads SGHRS; CDR2 reads YFSETQ. This CDR3 contains 15 residues. CDR3 region: CASSLGLAHPDTQYF. In DNA, the CDR3 is TGCGCCAGCAGCTTGGGGCTAGCGCATCCAGATACGCAGTATTTT.

The chain employs TRBV11-2 and TRBJ2-7, with unresolved D. The CDR3 sequence is 13 residues long. The germline V and J ends were trimmed by 1 base and 4 bases, with 8 bases remaining between them. CDR1 SGHAT and CDR2 FQNNGV come from the germline V gene. DNA for the CDR3: TGTGCCAGCAGCTTAGCTCCGGGTTACGAGCAGTACGTC. It encodes CASSLAPGYEQYV.

The chain's CDR3 is CASSIAGEPTGELFF. As DNA, the CDR3 is TGTGCCAGCAGCATAGCGGGGGAACCCACCGGGGAGCTGTTTTTT. J is TRBJ2-2 and V is TRBV11-2; TRBD2 matches 9 bases. The germline V gene encodes CDR1 SGHAT and CDR2 FQNNGV. Trimming removed 5 bases from V and 4 bases from J; junction bases left unmatched: 5. The CDR3 is 15 residues long. Full variable domain (remainder filled in from reference TRBV11-2 and TRBJ2-2): EAGVAQSPRYKIIEKRQSVAFWCNPISGHATLYWYQQILGQGPKLLIQFQNNGVVDDSQLPKDRFSAERLKGVDSTLKIQPAKLEDSAVYLCASSIAGEPTGELFFGEGSRLTVL.

The rearrangement joins TRBV25-1 to TRBJ1-3; 9 positions match TRBD1. Unmatched junction bases numbered 2, after V lost 3 bases and J lost 5 bases. Per germline, CDR1 MGHDK and CDR2 SYGVNS. The CDR3 is 14 amino acids. The CDR3 DNA reads as TGTGCCAGCAGTGAGGGACAGGGCCGAAACACCATATATTTT. This codes for CASSEGQGRNTIYF.

The V gene is TRBV9, the J gene TRBJ1-6; the match to TRBD1 covers 8 bases. The CDR3 has 13 amino acids. After removal of 10 bases from V and 9 bases from J, the junction contained 9 bases not matched to a gene. The V gene's germline CDR1 is SGDLS and CDR2 YYNGEE. In DNA form, the CDR3 reads TGTGCCTCTAAAGGACAGGGCAGTTCACCCCTCCACTTT. Amino acids: CASKGQGSSPLHF. Together with reference TRBV9 and TRBJ1-6, the CDR3 gives the full variable domain: DSGVTQTPKHLITATGQRVTLRCSPRSGDLSVYWYQQSLDQGLQFLIQYYNGEERAKGNILERFSAQQFPDLHSELNLSSLELGDSALYFCASKGQGSSPLHFGNGTRLTVT.

The chain's CDR3 is CASGQGARCKYV. The CDR3, as DNA: TGTGCCAGCGGCCAGGGGGCCCGTTGTAAGTACGTC. The chain is built from TRBV6-4 and TRBJ2-7; 8 positions agree with TRBD1. Germline CDR1 MRHNA, CDR2 SNTAGT. V lost 8 bases to trimming and J lost 11 bases; unmatched junction nucleotides: 11. CDR3 size: 12 residues.

The genes are TRBV5-1 and TRBJ1-6; a weak D match, TRBD1 (6 bases). This CDR3 is built from 13 residues. CDR1 is SGHRS, CDR2 YFSETQ, per germline. Between the trimmed V and J ends, which lost 2 bases and 6 bases, there was a span of 6 bases. The CDR3 nucleotides are TGCGCCAGCAGCTTACAGGGTAATTCACCCCTCCACTTT. Protein: CASSLQGNSPLHF.

This chain links TRBV4-3 with TRBJ2-3; 8 bases are shared with TRBD2. With V trimmed by 0 bases and J by 4 bases, 3 bases remained unmatched. Germline loops: CDR1 LGHNA, CDR2 YSLEER. This CDR3 spans 15 amino acids. This chain's CDR3 is CASSQDVLAADTQYF. CDR3 in DNA: TGCGCCAGCAGCCAAGATGTACTAGCGGCAGATACGCAGTATTTT.

This chain uses TRBV6-1 with TRBJ1-1; D not certain. The CDR3 contains 14 residues. V was pared by 8 bases and J by 3 bases, with 16 bases between. Germline-derived CDR1 and CDR2 are MNHNS and SASEGT. The CDR3 loop is CASSRTGRDTEAFF. CDR3 in DNA: TGTGCCAGCTCCCGGACCGGGAGGGACACTGAAGCTTTCTTT.

CDR3 loop: CASSDVEFTDTQYF. CDR3 DNA sequence: TGTGCCAGCAGTGATGTCGAGTTTACAGATACGCAGTATTTT. The V gene is TRBV6-1, the J gene TRBJ2-3, with D unclear. CDR1 and CDR2 (germline): MNHNS, SASEGT. The CDR3 covers 14 residues. Trimming took 3 bases from V and 3 from J, leaving 10 bases between them.

The chain employs TRBV28 and TRBJ1-2, with D unclear. V lost 8 bases and J 1 base, leaving 17 bases between the germline ends. Looked up from germline, CDR1 is MDHEN and CDR2 is SYDVKM. The CDR3 totals 15 residues. In DNA, the CDR3 is TGTGCCAGCGCCAGACTGGGTAGTTTTAACTATGGCTACACCTTC. Residues: CASARLGSFNYGYTF.